Listed below are T cell receptor beta chains from one sample, sequenced in a study of radiotherapy plus CTLA-4 blockade in lung cancer. Using immunoSEQ multiplex PCR, the repertoire was profiled, and TCRdb retains in-frame clones only, with some absent. The sample lists fewer than 100,000 clones, around 83% seen once, with 0.75% to 1% in the top ten. The specimen was peripheral blood, collected from a patient treated with radiotherapy plus ipilimumab. The receptors originated from a human donor with non-small cell lung cancer who had stable disease on radiotherapy plus ipilimumab. The CDR3 runs from the conserved cysteine through the conserved F or W. A D gene is named only where the DNA matches it firmly. Size tells how often a clone was seen (once, few, many) or the class of an expanded clone, and some rows leave it out.

>TRBD1|NA|TRBJ1-2|TRBV9
CASSVFDRDYRGYTF
TGTGCCAGCAGCGTGTTTGACAGGGATTATCGTGGCTACACCTTC
>NA|few|TRBJ1-6|TRBV7-3
CASSLGPGNSPLHF
TGTGCCAGCAGCTTAGGCCCGGGTAATTCACCCCTCCACTTT
>NA|NA|TRBJ2-7|TRBV1
CTNYRDASYEQYF
TGCACCAATTACCGGGACGCCTCCTACGAGCAGTACTTC
>NA|NA|TRBJ1-4|TRBV29-1
CSVRTAENEKLFF
TGCAGCGTCCGGACAGCCGAGAATGAAAAACTGTTTTTT
>NA|NA|TRBJ2-7|TRBV7-2
CASSLIYEQYF
TGTGCCAGCAGCTTAATCTACGAGCAGTACTTC
>NA|NA|TRBJ2-4|TRBV7-9
CASSFGTTSFIQYF
TGTGCCAGCAGCTTCGGGACAACCAGCTTTATTCAGTACTTC
>NA|NA|TRBJ1-6|TRBV10-3
CAIGAGVKPLHF
TGTGCCATCGGGGCAGGGGTTAAACCCCTCCACTTT
>NA|NA|TRBJ1-4|TRBV7-6
CASSLGTGFATNEKLFF
TGTGCCAGCAGCTTAGGAACAGGCTTCGCAACTAATGAAAAACTGTTTTTT
>TRBD2|NA|TRBJ2-7|TRBV7-9
CASSPGLAGSSYEQYF
TGTGCCAGCAGCCCGGGACTAGCGGGTAGCTCCTACGAGCAGTACTTC
>TRBD2|NA|TRBJ2-2|TRBV6-6
CASSNSGGNTGELFF
TGTGCCAGCAGTAATAGCGGGGGGAACACCGGGGAGCTGTTTTTT
>NA|NA|TRBJ1-6|TRBV2
CASKGTTLHF
TGTGCCAGCAAAGGGACAACCCTCCACTTT
>NA|NA|TRBJ2-2|TRBV28
CASRRGVVGELFF
TGTGCCAGCAGGAGGGGGGTCGTCGGGGAGCTGTTTTTT
>NA|NA|TRBJ2-2|TRBV10-3
CAISPASWGSGELFF
TGTGCCATCAGTCCCGCCTCTTGGGGCAGCGGGGAGCTGTTTTTT
>NA|NA|TRBJ1-1|TRBV7-9
CASNGDAEAFF
TGTGCCAGCAACGGTGACGCTGAAGCTTTCTTT
>NA|NA|TRBJ1-2|TRBV6-4
CASSEGGGGYTF
TGTGCCAGCAGTGAAGGTGGGGGGGGCTACACCTTC
>TRBD2|NA|TRBJ2-3|TRBV28
CASSWGLAGTTDTQYF
TGTGCCAGCAGTTGGGGACTAGCGGGGACCACAGATACGCAGTATTTT
>TRBD1|NA|TRBJ2-7|TRBV19
CASSSQGAQSSYEQYF
TGTGCCAGTAGTAGCCAGGGGGCCCAATCTTCCTACGAGCAGTACTTC
>TRBD2|few|TRBJ2-1|TRBV7-3
CASSQGLATEQFF
TGTGCCAGCAGCCAAGGACTAGCCACTGAGCAGTTCTTC
>TRBD1|few|TRBJ2-5|TRBV14
CASSQEGRGYQETQYF
TGTGCCAGCAGCCAAGAGGGCAGGGGGTACCAAGAGACCCAGTACTTC
>NA|NA|TRBJ2-5|TRBV7-2
CASSLMGFETQYF
TGTGCCAGCAGCTTAATGGGTTTCGAGACCCAGTACTTC
>TRBD1|NA|TRBJ1-1|TRBV6-5
CASSPGTGIGTEAFF
TGTGCCAGCAGTCCCGGGACAGGGATCGGCACTGAAGCTTTCTTT
>NA|NA|TRBJ1-1|TRBV5-1
CASSLEARNPNTEAFF
TGCGCCAGCAGCTTGGAGGCAAGAAATCCGAACACTGAAGCTTTCTTT
>NA|NA|TRBJ1-1|TRBV18
CASSRQSGDTEAFF
TGTGCCAGCTCAAGACAGTCCGGAGACACTGAAGCTTTCTTT
>TRBD1|NA|TRBJ2-5|TRBV6-1
CASSEDRVRETQYF
TGTGCCAGCAGTGAGGACAGGGTTCGGGAGACCCAGTACTTC